The entry below gives a single T cell receptor (beta chain) sequence along with its context. Its antigen is unidentified. The data belong to a study of shared clonotypes between healthy human individuals. Overall study context: Participating donors consisted of a couple of women and a few men aged 18 to 49. The plates for each donor numbered three CD4 naive, three CD4 memory, two CD8 naive and one CD8 memory. Overall study findings and caveats: Non-shared clonotypes had lower generation probabilities than clonotypes shared by all four sorted-subset donors. Rarefaction showed sorted-subset sequencing was incomplete despite large depth.

V shed 5 bases and J shed 0 bases, with 14 bases lying between them. CDR3 length equals 16 residues. Germline V gene lookup returns CDR1 LNHNV and CDR2 YYDKDF (reference sequence). Libraries were prepared by immunoSEQ multiplex PCR; TCRdb keeps only in-frame clonotypes and omits some of them. The profile shows a few million clones, 80% to 95% of them singletons. Material for sequencing was naive CD4+ T cells from PBMCs. As to subset: CD45RA+ positively selected. The receptor was derived from a man between 18 and 35 years old in good health. Some clones in this sample may be carry-over from other donors' samples. This rearrangement joins TRBV15 to TRBJ2-4; TRBD2 is a possible D gene (6 bases). CDR3 nucleotide sequence: TGTGCCACCAGCGCAAATCGGGGGTTAGCCAAAAACATTCAGTACTTC. Residues: CATSANRGLAKNIQYF.